Presented here are 26 T cell receptor beta chains from one specimen sequenced in a study of cytomegalovirus exposure and HLA in healthy donors. Primers: 60 Vbeta forward and 13 Jbeta reverse. TCRdb's table, derived via immunoSEQ multiplex PCR, lists solely in-frame clones and lacks some. Across 85,000 or so clones, the top ten clones capture 1% to 1.4% of the sample. The sequenced sample was PBMCs. These TCRs come from a woman aged 25-40 years in good health and CMV-seronegative.

This chain links TRBV14 with TRBJ2-1; the D gene is possibly TRBD2 (6 bases). Germline V CDR1 and CDR2: SGHDN, FVKESK. This CDR3 region has 13 residues. Trimming stripped 4 bases from V and 5 bases from J, with 9 bases between. CDR3 sequence reads: CASSRGLNNEQFF. CDR3 sequence (DNA): TGTGCCAGCAGCCGAGGACTAAACAATGAGCAGTTCTTC.

This sequence joins TRBV20-1 and TRBJ1-4; maybe TRBD1 (5 bases). This CDR3 is built from 11 residues. Trimming cost V 6 bases and J 11 bases, with 13 bases left between them. Germline V lookup: CDR1 DFQATT, CDR2 SNEGSKA (reference sequence). The CDR3 coding sequence is TGCAGTGCAGTTCTAGGGACTAAACTGTTTTTT. It codes for CSAVLGTKLFF.

The chain links TRBV30 to TRBJ1-2; no firm D call. In germline, CDR1 is GTSNPN, CDR2 SVGIG (reference sequence). The CDR3 covers 15 residues. The V gene lost 0 bases and the J gene lost 4 bases, with 15 bases spanning the gap. Here the CDR3 DNA reads TGTGCCTGGAGTGTACGCAAGGGCGCGGGCTATGGCTACACCTTC. Its protein product is CAWSVRKGAGYGYTF.

The rearrangement joins TRBV19 to TRBJ1-4, with unresolved D. Trimming cost V 6 bases and J 0 bases, with 17 bases left between them. The CDR3 has 17 amino acids. Germline CDR1 is LNHDA and CDR2 is SQIVND (reference sequence). CDR3 bases: TGTGCCAGTAGCCCTAGGGTAGCGGTCACAACTAATGAAAAACTGTTTTTT. The encoded protein is CASSPRVAVTTNEKLFF.

The chain is built from TRBV14 and TRBJ1-5; TRBD1 aligns across 10 bases. J was trimmed by 6 bases and V by 4 bases; bases with no gene match: 9. Germline-derived CDR1 and CDR2 are SGHDN and FVKESK. The CDR3 is 16 residues long. As DNA, the CDR3 is TGTGCCAGCAGCCGAGCTGGACAGGGGGACGCTCAGCCCCAGCATTTT. Protein product: CASSRAGQGDAQPQHF.

The V gene is TRBV30, the J gene TRBJ2-5; 7 bases line up with TRBD2. V lost 2 bases, J lost 5 bases, and 5 bases stayed unmatched. There are 13 residues in the CDR3. Germline values: CDR1 GTSNPN, CDR2 SVGIG (reference sequence). The CDR3 loop is CAWSWGSGETQYF. CDR3 nucleotide sequence: TGTGCCTGGAGTTGGGGTAGCGGGGAGACCCAGTACTTC. The complete variable domain, with remaining parts taken from reference TRBV30 and TRBJ2-5, reads SQTIHQWPATLVQPVGSPLSLECTVEGTSNPNLYWYRQAAGRGLQLLFYSVGIGQISSEVPQNLSASRPQDRQFILSSKKLLLSDSGFYLCAWSWGSGETQYFGPGTRLLVL.

The chain carries TRBV30 and TRBJ2-5; 7 bases align to TRBD1. CDR1 is GTSNPN and CDR2 is SVGIG in the germline V gene (reference sequence). V dropped 0 bases and J dropped 4; count of bases not matched to a gene: 2. This CDR3 contains 13 residues. CDR3 loop: CAWSVKGAETQYF. Written as DNA, the CDR3 is TGTGCCTGGAGTGTTAAGGGGGCAGAGACCCAGTACTTC.

CDR3 protein: CASSWGGSGRETQYF. The CDR3 nucleotides are TGTGCCAGCAGCTGGGGAGGTAGCGGGAGGGAGACCCAGTACTTC. V gene TRBV5-4 combines with J gene TRBJ2-5; TRBD2 aligns across 10 bases. CDR1 SGHNT and CDR2 YYREEE come from the germline V gene (reference sequence). V shed 3 bases, J shed 5 bases, and the junction held 7 bases outside the gene matches. The CDR3 is 15 residues long. Together with reference TRBV5-4 and TRBJ2-5, the CDR3 gives the full variable domain: ETGVTQSPTHLIKTRGQQVTLRCSSQSGHNTVSWYQQALGQGPQFIFQYYREEENGRGNFPPRFSGLQFPNYSSELNVNALELDDSALYLCASSWGGSGRETQYFGPGTRLLVL.

The V gene is TRBV5-1, the J gene TRBJ1-2; TRBD1 might be the D (6 bases). Deletions cut 0 bases from V and 7 bases from J, with 13 bases between. The CDR3 extends over 14 amino acids. In germline, CDR1 is SGHRS, CDR2 YFSETQ. CDR3 sequence reads: CASSLEQGSSGYTF. As DNA, the CDR3 is TGCGCCAGCAGCTTGGAACAGGGAAGCTCTGGCTACACCTTC.

The chain combines TRBV13 with TRBJ1-1; no firm D call. Germline V gives CDR1 PRHDT, CDR2 FYEKMQ (reference sequence). The length of the CDR3 is 17 residues. Trimming stripped 5 bases from V and 2 bases from J, with 21 bases between. CDR3 coding DNA: TGTGCCAGCAGCAACTGGGTTGATTTGACACCCAACACTGAAGCTTTCTTT. This gives the protein CASSNWVDLTPNTEAFF. The whole variable domain, remainder taken from reference TRBV13 and TRBJ1-1, is AAGVIQSPRHLIKEKRETATLKCYPIPRHDTVYWYQQGPGQDPQFLISFYEKMQSDKGSIPDRFSAQQFSDYHSELNMSSLELGDSALYFCASSNWVDLTPNTEAFFGQGTRLTVV.

The chain is built from TRBV6-1 and TRBJ1-1; D is perhaps TRBD1 (5 bases). The CDR3 consists of 15 residues. The germline V gene has CDR1 MNHNS and CDR2 SASEGT. V was trimmed by 3 bases and J by 5 bases, leaving 16 bases between them. The CDR3 DNA reads TGTGCCAGCAGTGAGGCTAGATGGGGCTGGACTGAAGCTTTCTTT. It translates to CASSEARWGWTEAFF.

The chain uses TRBV6-6 and TRBJ2-5, with D possibly TRBD2 on 5 matching bases. This CDR3 has 14 residues. Trimming removed 6 bases at V and 5 bases at J, with 16 bases between. In germline, CDR1 is MNHNY, CDR2 SVGAGI (reference sequence). In DNA form, the CDR3 reads TGTGCCAGCAGGGGAGTAGGCCTCAGGGAGACCCAGTACTTC. Protein product: CASRGVGLRETQYF.

The chain has TRBV9 and TRBJ2-7; no reliable D call. Trimming stripped 3 bases from V and 2 bases from J, with 12 bases between. This CDR3 is built from 14 residues. The germline V gene has CDR1 SGDLS and CDR2 YYNGEE. CDR3 coding DNA: TGTGCCAGCAGCGCCCGCGCGAACGCCTACGAGCAGTACTTC. The encoded protein is CASSARANAYEQYF.

V usage is TRBV6-5 and J usage is TRBJ2-2; 8 nucleotides agree with TRBD1. The V and J ends lost 6 bases and 4 bases, in that order; junction bases with no gene match: 4. CDR3 size: 14 residues. The V gene's germline CDR1 is MNHEY and CDR2 SVGAGI. The CDR3: CASRRTGTTGELFF. The CDR3, as DNA: TGTGCCAGCAGAAGGACAGGGACCACCGGGGAGCTGTTTTTT.

The V call is TRBV20-1, the J call TRBJ2-1; D is unclear. The germline CDR1 and CDR2 sequences are DFQATT and SNEGSKA (reference sequence). V lost 0 bases, J lost 15 bases, and 12 bases lay in between. The CDR3 is made up of 11 amino acids. This chain's CDR3 is CSARDVGLVFF. CDR3 in DNA: TGCAGTGCTAGAGATGTGGGCCTGGTGTTCTTC.

The V call is TRBV7-9, the J call TRBJ2-3; TRBD2 aligns across 9 bases. This CDR3 contains 15 residues. The junction had 7 bases not matched to a gene; V was cut back by 5 bases and J by 4 bases. Germline CDR1 is SEHNR and CDR2 is FQNEAQ (reference sequence). The CDR3 loop is CASSKGLAVADTQYF. CDR3 nucleotides: TGTGCCAGCAGCAAGGGACTAGCAGTTGCAGATACGCAGTATTTT.

The rearrangement uses TRBV30 and TRBJ1-3; D unclear. Germline CDR1 GTSNPN, CDR2 SVGIG (reference sequence). The germline V and J ends were trimmed by 2 bases and 0 bases, with 14 bases remaining between them. This CDR3 region has 16 residues. Written as DNA, the CDR3 is TGTGCCTGGAGTATTTCGGGAGGGAACTCTGGAAACACCATATATTTT. Translating it yields CAWSISGGNSGNTIYF.

The chain links TRBV28 to TRBJ1-1, with unresolved D. The V gene's germline CDR1 is MDHEN and CDR2 SYDVKM. This CDR3 is 13 amino acids long. V was pared by 5 bases and J by 4 bases, with 11 bases between. This chain's CDR3 is CASSPQVVTEAFF. Written as DNA, the CDR3 is TGTGCCAGCAGTCCTCAGGTTGTCACTGAAGCTTTCTTT.

V usage is TRBV18 and J usage is TRBJ2-5; 13 nucleotides agree with TRBD2. Germline lookup yields CDR1 KGHSH and CDR2 LQKENI. CDR3 length: 16 amino acids. V lost 0 bases, J lost 7 bases, and 5 bases stayed unmatched. CDR3 DNA sequence: TGTGCCAGCTCACCACCAACTAGCGGGAGGGCCGCGACCCAGTACTTC. Its protein product is CASSPPTSGRAATQYF.

V gene TRBV6-1 combines with J gene TRBJ1-2; unclear D gene. CDR1 and CDR2 from the germline V gene are MNHNS and SASEGT. The germline V and J ends were trimmed by 4 bases and 3 bases, with 12 bases remaining between them. This CDR3 region has 14 residues. CDR3 in amino acids: CASSGGQVDYGYTF. In nucleotides, the CDR3 is TGTGCCAGCAGTGGAGGGCAGGTTGACTATGGCTACACCTTC.

The rearrangement joins TRBV6-5 to TRBJ1-1, with 7 bases lining up with TRBD1. CDR3 length equals 16 residues. Trimming took 4 bases from V and 0 from J; bases not matched to a gene: 8. From germline, CDR1 is MNHEY and CDR2 SVGAGI. The CDR3 DNA follows: TGTGCCAGCAGTTCTTCAGGGGGTACTATGAACACTGAAGCTTTCTTT. Its protein is CASSSSGGTMNTEAFF.

The V call is TRBV11-3, the J call TRBJ2-7; D uncertain. Trimming took 6 bases from V and 3 from J, leaving 9 bases between them. Per germline, CDR1 SGHNT and CDR2 YENEEA. The CDR3 covers 12 residues. The CDR3 loop is CASRHNSYEQYF. CDR3 nucleotide sequence: TGTGCCAGCAGACACAACAGCTACGAGCAGTACTTC.

The chain is built from TRBV29-1 and TRBJ1-1; unclear D gene. With 0 bases removed from V and 1 base from J, the gap between germline ends came to 9 bases. CDR3 length equals 14 residues. The germline V gene has CDR1 SQVTM and CDR2 ANQGSEA. The CDR3, as DNA: TGCAGCGTTGAAGAGGTCAGTCAGAACACTGAAGCTTTCTTT. It yields the protein CSVEEVSQNTEAFF. The full variable domain, rest sourced from reference TRBV29-1 and TRBJ1-1, is SAVISQKPSRDICQRGTSLTIQCQVDSQVTMMFWYRQQPGQSLTLIATANQGSEATYESGFVIDKFPISRPNLTFSTLTVSNMSPEDSSIYLCSVEEVSQNTEAFFGQGTRLTVV.

To note about this clone: Other DNA sequences in the sample encode the same CDR3. This chain connects TRBV19 to TRBJ1-1, with D unclear. Germline-derived CDR1 and CDR2 are LNHDA and SQIVND (reference sequence). CDR3 length equals 14 residues. The V end was cut by 6 bases, the J end by 1 base, with 12 bases between. CDR3 bases: TGTGCCAGTAGCCAACTCGATAGGAACACTGAAGCTTTCTTT. Its translation is CASSQLDRNTEAFF.

V is TRBV27 and J is TRBJ1-1; TRBD1 matches at 7 bases. V shed 0 bases and J 6 bases; nucleotides not matched to a gene: 10. The germline CDR1 and CDR2 sequences are MNHEY and SMNVEV (reference sequence). There are 16 residues in the CDR3. The DNA for the CDR3 is TGTGCCAGCAGTTTATCACGGGGGACAGTTGGGGCTGAAGCTTTCTTT. It yields the protein CASSLSRGTVGAEAFF.

The rearrangement joins TRBV19 to TRBJ1-1, with unresolved D. The germline CDR1 and CDR2 sequences are LNHDA and SQIVND (reference sequence). The CDR3 has 12 amino acids. V dropped 5 bases and J dropped 6 bases, with 10 bases sitting between them. The CDR3, as DNA: TGTGCCAGTAGTCCCCCCGTTGCTGAAGCTTTCTTT. It is translated as CASSPPVAEAFF.